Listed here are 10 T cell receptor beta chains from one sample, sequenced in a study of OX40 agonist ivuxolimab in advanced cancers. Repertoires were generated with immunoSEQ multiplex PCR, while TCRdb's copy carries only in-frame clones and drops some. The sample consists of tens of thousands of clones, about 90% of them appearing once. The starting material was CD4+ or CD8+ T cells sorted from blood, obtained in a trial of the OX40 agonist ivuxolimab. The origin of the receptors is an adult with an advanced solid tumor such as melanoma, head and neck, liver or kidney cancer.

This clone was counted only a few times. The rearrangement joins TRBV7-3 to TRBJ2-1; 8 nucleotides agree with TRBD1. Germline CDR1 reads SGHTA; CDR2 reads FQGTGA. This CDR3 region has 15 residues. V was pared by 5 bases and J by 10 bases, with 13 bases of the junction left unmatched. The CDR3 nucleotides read TGTGCCAGCAGCCCTTCCGACAGGGGAGTTAGCGAGCAGTTCTTC. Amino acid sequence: CASSPSDRGVSEQFF. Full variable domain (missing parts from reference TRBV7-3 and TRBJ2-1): GAGVSQTPSNKVTEKGKYVELRCDPISGHTALYWYRQSLGQGPEFLIYFQGTGAADDSGLPNDRFFAVRPEGSVSTLKIQRTERGDSAVYLCASSPSDRGVSEQFFGPGTRLTVL.

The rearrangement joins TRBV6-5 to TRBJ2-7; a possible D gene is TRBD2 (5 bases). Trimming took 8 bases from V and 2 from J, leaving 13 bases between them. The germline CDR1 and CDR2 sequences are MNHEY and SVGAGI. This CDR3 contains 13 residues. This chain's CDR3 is CASHSGGTYEQYF. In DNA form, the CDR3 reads TGTGCCAGCCACAGCGGTGGTACCTACGAGCAGTACTTC.

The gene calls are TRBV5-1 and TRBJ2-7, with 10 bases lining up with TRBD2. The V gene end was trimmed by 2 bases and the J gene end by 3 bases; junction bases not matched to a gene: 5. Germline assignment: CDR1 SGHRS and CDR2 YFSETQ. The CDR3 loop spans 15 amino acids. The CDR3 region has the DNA TGCGCCAGCAGCTTCGGGCTAGCGGGAGTCTACGAGCAGTACTTC. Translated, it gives CASSFGLAGVYEQYF.

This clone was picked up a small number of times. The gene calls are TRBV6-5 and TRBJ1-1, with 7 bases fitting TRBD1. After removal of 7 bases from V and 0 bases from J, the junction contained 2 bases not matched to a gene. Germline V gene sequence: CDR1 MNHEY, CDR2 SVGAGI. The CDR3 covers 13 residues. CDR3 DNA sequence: TGTGCCAGCAAGGGGGCGGTGAACACTGAAGCTTTCTTT. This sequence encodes CASKGAVNTEAFF.

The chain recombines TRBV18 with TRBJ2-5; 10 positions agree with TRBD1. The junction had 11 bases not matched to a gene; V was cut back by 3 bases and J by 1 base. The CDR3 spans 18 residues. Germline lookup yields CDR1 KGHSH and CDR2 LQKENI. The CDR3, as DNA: TGTGCCAGCTCACCCCTTCCGGGACAGGGGACTTCCCAAGAGACCCAGTACTTC. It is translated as CASSPLPGQGTSQETQYF.

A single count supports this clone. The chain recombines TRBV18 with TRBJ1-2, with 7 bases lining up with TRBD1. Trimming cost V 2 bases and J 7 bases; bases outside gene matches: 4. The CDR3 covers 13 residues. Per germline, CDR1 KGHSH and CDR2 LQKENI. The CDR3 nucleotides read TGTGCCAGCTCACCAACAGGGGAACCTGGCTACACCTTC. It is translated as CASSPTGEPGYTF.

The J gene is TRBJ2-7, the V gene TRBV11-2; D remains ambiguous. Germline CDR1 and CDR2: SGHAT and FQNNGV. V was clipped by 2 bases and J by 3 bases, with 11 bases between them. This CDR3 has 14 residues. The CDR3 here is CASSLNAQLYEQYF. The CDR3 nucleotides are TGTGCCAGCAGCTTAAACGCACAGCTCTACGAGCAGTACTTC.

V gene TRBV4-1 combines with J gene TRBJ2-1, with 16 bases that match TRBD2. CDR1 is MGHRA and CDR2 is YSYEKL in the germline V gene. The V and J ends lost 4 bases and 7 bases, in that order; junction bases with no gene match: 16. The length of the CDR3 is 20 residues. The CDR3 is CASSLTGTSGRGGPRNEQFF. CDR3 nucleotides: TGCGCCAGCAGCCTTACCGGGACTAGCGGGAGGGGAGGCCCTCGGAATGAGCAGTTCTTC.

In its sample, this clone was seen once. The CDR3 nucleotides are TGTGCCAGTAATAAGGGGAGGACCTACGAGCAGTACTTC. It codes for CASNKGRTYEQYF. The rearrangement links TRBV19 to TRBJ2-5, with a possible D match to TRBD2 (6 bases). The better agreement between TRBJ2-7 and the DNA end casts doubt on the J call. Per the germline V gene, CDR1 is LNHDA and CDR2 is SQIVND (reference sequence). This CDR3 contains 13 residues.

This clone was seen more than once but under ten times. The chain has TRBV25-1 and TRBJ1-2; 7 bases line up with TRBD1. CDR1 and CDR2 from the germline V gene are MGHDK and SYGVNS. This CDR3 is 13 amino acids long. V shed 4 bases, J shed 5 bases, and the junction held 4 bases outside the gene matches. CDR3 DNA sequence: TGTGCCAGCAGTGGGGAGACAGGGTATGGCTACACCTTC. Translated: CASSGETGYGYTF.